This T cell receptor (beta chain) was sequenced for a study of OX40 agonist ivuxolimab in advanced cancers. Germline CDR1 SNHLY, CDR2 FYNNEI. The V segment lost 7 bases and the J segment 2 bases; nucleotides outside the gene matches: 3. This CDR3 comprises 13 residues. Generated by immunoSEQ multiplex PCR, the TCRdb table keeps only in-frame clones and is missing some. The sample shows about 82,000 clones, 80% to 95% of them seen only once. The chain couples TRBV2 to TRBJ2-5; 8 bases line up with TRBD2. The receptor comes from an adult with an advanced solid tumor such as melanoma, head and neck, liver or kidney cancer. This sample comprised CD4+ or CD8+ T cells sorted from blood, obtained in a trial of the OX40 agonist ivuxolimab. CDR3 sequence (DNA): TGTGCCAGCAACGAGCGGGAGCAAGAGACCCAGTACTTC. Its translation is CASNEREQETQYF.